A single sample is the source of the 16 T cell receptor beta chains below, sequenced in a study of cytomegalovirus exposure and HLA in healthy donors. It was with 60 Vbeta and 13 Jbeta primers that the PCR ran. The method was immunoSEQ multiplex PCR; TCRdb's version includes in-frame clones alone and lacks a portion of them. Found here are under 250,000 clones, about four fifths of them singletons; the top ten hold about 9.4%. Sequencing used PBMCs. These receptors originate from a woman between 50 and 59 years old in good health and CMV-seropositive.

This chain uses TRBV6-5 with TRBJ2-7; D gene uncertain. V lost 0 bases, J lost 0 bases, and 6 bases lay in between. Per germline, CDR1 MNHEY and CDR2 SVGAGI. The CDR3 totals 14 residues. The CDR3 bases are TGTGCCAGCAGTTACTCTCCGGTCTCCTACGAGCAGTACTTC. It codes for CASSYSPVSYEQYF.

This sequence joins TRBV30 and TRBJ2-3; D gene ambiguous. Germline values: CDR1 GTSNPN, CDR2 SVGIG (reference sequence). Trimming shortened V by 7 bases and J by 0 bases, and 8 bases separated the two germline ends. CDR3 length: 12 amino acids. CDR3 nucleotide sequence: TGTGCCTTAATGGGCAGCACAGATACGCAGTATTTT. This translates into CALMGSTDTQYF.

The chain employs TRBV10-2 and TRBJ1-1; 7 nucleotides align to TRBD1. This CDR3 region has 13 residues. CDR1 is WSHSY and CDR2 is SAAADI in the germline V gene. Trimming at V came to 5 bases and at J to 5 bases, leaving 5 bases not matched to a gene. Here the CDR3 reads CASSSTGRTEAFF. As DNA, the CDR3 is TGCGCCAGCAGTTCGACAGGGAGAACTGAAGCTTTCTTT.

The chain uses TRBV5-1 and TRBJ2-3, with TRBD2 identical over 9 bases. This CDR3 comprises 17 residues. The germline V gene has CDR1 SGHRS and CDR2 YFSETQ. With 5 bases clipped from V and 4 bases from J, the junction kept 14 bases outside the gene matches. CDR3 in amino acids: CASSKTTSGTSADTQYF. The CDR3 DNA sequence: TGCGCCAGCAGTAAAACGACTAGCGGTACCTCGGCAGATACGCAGTATTTT.

The chain has TRBV7-3 and TRBJ2-6; TRBD1 is a possible D gene (5 bases). The CDR3 is 15 amino acids. The V end lost 6 bases, the J end lost 0 bases, and 9 bases lay between the germline ends. Germline V CDR1 and CDR2: SGHTA, FQGTGA. Here the CDR3 reads CASSQGGSGANVLTF. CDR3 coding DNA: TGTGCCAGCAGTCAGGGTGGCTCTGGGGCCAACGTCCTGACTTTC.

The V call is TRBV27, the J call TRBJ1-1, with 9 bases fitting TRBD1. CDR3 length: 16 residues. V shed 5 bases and J 1 base; nucleotides not matched to a gene: 8. Germline V gives CDR1 MNHEY, CDR2 SMNVEV (reference sequence). In nucleotides, the CDR3 is TGTGCCAGCAGTCCGATTACAGGGGGCTCGAACACTGAAGCTTTCTTT. Encoded protein: CASSPITGGSNTEAFF.

This clone has more than one count but fewer than ten. This chain links TRBV7-2 with TRBJ2-1; perhaps TRBD1 as D (5 bases). From germline, CDR1 is SGHTA and CDR2 FQGNSA. The CDR3 is 15 residues long. V lost 1 base and J 3 bases, leaving 10 bases between the germline ends. CDR3: CASSLERTNYNEQFF. The CDR3 DNA is TGTGCCAGCAGCTTAGAGAGGACAAACTACAATGAGCAGTTCTTC.

The V and J genes are TRBV9 and TRBJ1-2; D uncertain. CDR1 and CDR2 (germline): SGDLS, YYNGEE. This CDR3 region has 11 residues. Trimming shortened V by 3 bases and J by 3 bases, and 3 bases separated the two germline ends. The DNA of the CDR3 is TGTGCCAGCAGCGCGGACTATGGCTACACCTTC. This encodes CASSADYGYTF.

This clone was counted a single time. The J gene is TRBJ2-7, the V gene TRBV5-8, with D maybe TRBD1 (5 bases). Germline CDR1 reads SGHTS; CDR2 reads YDEGEE. The CDR3 sequence is 15 residues long. V shed 5 bases and J shed 3 bases, with 18 bases lying between them. The CDR3 region has the DNA TGTGCCAGCAGGGAAATAGGTCCCCAGGGCTACGAGCAGTACTTC. It encodes CASREIGPQGYEQYF.

J is TRBJ1-5 and V is TRBV4-3; D is unresolved. Germline V gene lookup returns CDR1 LGHNA and CDR2 YSLEER. This CDR3 is 15 amino acids long. The ends were cut back, 0 bases at V and 0 bases at J, with 6 bases in the middle. The CDR3 sequence is CASSQDLYSNQPQHF. CDR3 nucleotide sequence: TGCGCCAGCAGCCAAGATCTATATAGCAATCAGCCCCAGCATTTT.

The rearrangement joins TRBV5-1 to TRBJ2-2; weak D call: TRBD1 (6 bases). The V gene's germline CDR1 is SGHRS and CDR2 YFSETQ. Trimming removed 4 bases from V and 3 bases from J, with 16 bases in between. The CDR3 covers 16 residues. The CDR3 here is CASSLEFRGYTGELFF. CDR3 in DNA: TGCGCCAGCAGCCTGGAGTTCAGGGGCTACACCGGGGAGCTGTTTTTT.

V usage is TRBV7-2 and J usage is TRBJ2-7; D perhaps matches TRBD1 (5 bases). Germline V lookup: CDR1 SGHTA, CDR2 FQGNSA. With 1 base removed from V and 3 bases from J, the gap between germline ends came to 10 bases. There are 14 residues in the CDR3. The CDR3 DNA sequence: TGTGCCAGCAGCTTAGATGGACAAAGCTACGAGCAGTACTTC. It yields the protein CASSLDGQSYEQYF.

This sequence joins TRBV4-1 and TRBJ2-7; tentatively, D is TRBD2 (6 bases). The V and J ends lost 6 bases and 1 base respectively, with 16 bases between them. The CDR3 has 15 amino acids. CDR1 MGHRA and CDR2 YSYEKL come from the germline V gene. CDR3 sequence (DNA): TGCGCCAGCAGGGTCCGCCTGGAGGGATCCTACGAGCAGTACTTC. Protein sequence: CASRVRLEGSYEQYF.

The J gene is TRBJ2-3, the V gene TRBV9; D remains ambiguous. Per germline, CDR1 SGDLS and CDR2 YYNGEE. The CDR3 runs 13 residues. V lost 0 bases and J 2 bases, leaving 4 bases between the germline ends. The CDR3 DNA sequence: TGTGCCAGCAGCGTAGGAGACACAGATACGCAGTATTTT. Its protein product is CASSVGDTDTQYF.

The CDR3 nucleotides are TGTGCCAGCGGCCGAACAGGGTCCTATAATTCACCCCTCCACTTT. This sequence encodes CASGRTGSYNSPLHF. The chain has TRBV27 and TRBJ1-6, with D perhaps TRBD1 (6 bases). The CDR3 has 15 amino acids. V gave up 8 bases and J gave up 1 base, with 12 bases separating them. Per the germline V gene, CDR1 is MNHEY and CDR2 is SMNVEV (reference sequence).

This chain joins TRBV9 and TRBJ2-1; 16 nucleotides align to TRBD2. Germline CDR1 SGDLS, CDR2 YYNGEE. The CDR3 covers 16 residues. V was pared by 3 bases and J by 11 bases, with 8 bases of the junction left unmatched. The CDR3 region has the DNA TGTGCCAGCAGCGCCGCCGGGACTAGCGGGGGGGCTAAGCAGTTCTTC. Amino acids: CASSAAGTSGGAKQFF.